This T cell receptor (beta chain) originates from a study of early T cells in non-severe SARS-CoV-2 infection (dated by TCRdb to the early 2020s). Regarding the complete study: Because TCR sequencing relied on bulk RNA taken from unsorted whole blood, pairing of alpha and beta chains was not possible. Overall results and qualifications from the work: VDJdb matching was skewed toward anti-spike CD8 responses and likely underestimated virus-specific expansions by missing private and CD4 specificities.

This was a case-control study nested in a cohort of healthcare workers in London, UK, who had nasopharyngeal swab PCR tests and blood samples taken every week. Healthcare workers were recruited between 23 and 31 March 2020, during the week of the UK lockdown, and were followed weekly for up to about 15 weeks. The library came from 5' RACE. Sequencing used a NextSeq 500. The TCR library protocol attached unique molecular identifiers to individual cDNA molecules to correct for sequencing error and PCR bias. TCR alpha and beta chains were both sequenced, and the abundances of alpha and beta sequences in each sample were closely correlated with each other. Per the source publication's procedure: Decombinator V4 was used to perform V gene, J gene and CDR3 annotation of TCR sequences. Expanded TCRs were defined as changing significantly between any two time points under a Poisson model with p below 0.0001. TCR abundances were normalised to the total number of TCRs sequenced in each sample and reported as counts per million. MAIT TCRs were defined by TRAV1-2 paired with TRAJ12, TRAJ20 or TRAJ33, and iNKT TCRs by TRAV10 paired with TRAJ18. VDJdb, accessed 1 November 2021, was searched for CMV, EBV and SARS-CoV-2 annotated TCRs, with TCRs annotated for multiple antigens excluded. The raw public reads went through TCRdb reprocessing: fastp at Q25, MiXCR clone calling, in-frame beta chains kept. All rows with the same CDR3 protein become a single entry with the most common DNA and genes. TCRdb assigned the V and J calls; the authors' analysis was not used. Counted in this sample were tens of thousands of distinct CDR3 sequences; over 10% of them appeared once. About 8.3% of the sample is held by the ten biggest clonotypes.

As regards this clonotype: The specificity of this receptor is unknown. Nothing much larger sits one base from this clone, and base qualities are not available.

There are 14 amino acids in the CDR3, from cysteine to phenylalanine inclusive. Only the CDR3 DNA stays, 42 bases, in frame from base 1. The junction shows trimming of 5 bases on V and 5 bases on J, plus 16 bases between the germline ends. Reading the germline V gene gives CDR1 KGHSH and CDR2 LQKENI. What was sequenced was whole blood. Recombination joined TRBV18 with TRBJ2-7; the D region possibly corresponds to TRBD2 (5 bases align). The source of this sequence is an adult who was a healthcare worker with PCR-confirmed SARS-CoV-2 infection or an uninfected control (not recorded which). In nucleotide form, the sequence is TGTGCCAGCTCAGTTGCGGGTTTTGGCGACGAGCAGTACTTC. The encoded protein is CASSVAGFGDEQYF.